Included here is one TCR beta chain sequence, with context. Its antigen is still unknown. In the sorted-subset replicate PCRs, 200 ng DNA, 25,000 to 35,000 T cell genomes, was used. Original analysis: Junction-only immunoSEQ data arrived without quality scores, meaning filtering differed. Sequencing was performed with immunoSEQ multiplex PCR; in TCRdb, only in-frame clones are kept and a portion is missing. V and J calls and clone size are copied from that table; D and trimming were computed from the DNA. This table holds around 980,000 clones, about 84% found once. This sample was included in a study of shared clonotypes between healthy human individuals. Overall study findings and caveats: Relative to memory subsets, naive subsets generally showed larger estimated richness.

The germline V gene encodes CDR1 SEHNR and CDR2 FQNEAQ (reference sequence). This CDR3 is built from 11 residues. The V and J ends lost 3 bases and 5 bases respectively, with 5 bases between them. The J gene is TRBJ2-7, the V gene TRBV7-9; D uncertain. What was sequenced was memory CD4+ T cells from PBMCs. The subset is: CD45RA-negative fraction. The clonotype was recovered from a man aged 18 to 30 in good health. Some clones in this sample may be carry-over from other donors' samples. The CDR3 sequence is CASSFRDEQYF. CDR3 bases: TGTGCCAGCAGCTTTCGGGACGAGCAGTACTTC. The entire variable domain, with the rest obtained from reference TRBV7-9 and TRBJ2-7, is as follows: DTGVSQNPRHKITKRGQNVTFRCDPISEHNRLYWYRQTLGQGPEFLTYFQNEAQLEKSRLLSDRFSAERPKGSFSTLEIQRTEQGDSAMYLCASSFRDEQYFGPGTRLTVT.